These 20 T cell receptor beta chains came from one sample sequenced in a study of shared clonotypes between healthy human individuals. Sequencing used immunoSEQ multiplex PCR; TCRdb keeps in-frame clones, though not all of them. The sample includes 1,400,000 or so clones, 97% to 99% seen only once; the top ten take 0.3% to 0.45%. Material for sequencing was naive CD4+ T cells sorted from blood. The subset denotes: CD45RA+ positively selected. These receptors were taken from a man between 25 and 39 years old in good health.

The chain is built from TRBV7-2 and TRBJ2-7; tentative D call: TRBD2 (6 bases). This CDR3 is 14 amino acids long. Germline V gives CDR1 SGHTA, CDR2 FQGNSA. The V end lost 1 base, the J end lost 4 bases, and 11 bases lay between the germline ends. The CDR3 is CASSLDALAYEQYF. CDR3 bases: TGTGCCAGCAGCTTAGACGCTCTAGCGTACGAGCAGTACTTC.

The chain recombines TRBV7-9 with TRBJ2-7, with 12 bases aligning to TRBD1. Germline trimming cut 3 bases from V and 6 bases from J; bases unmatched to any gene: 6. This CDR3 has 15 residues. CDR1 SEHNR and CDR2 FQNEAQ come from the germline V gene (reference sequence). The CDR3 sequence: CASSFRDRGQSEQYF. The CDR3 DNA is TGTGCCAGCAGCTTCCGGGACAGGGGGCAAAGCGAGCAGTACTTC.

The J gene is TRBJ2-5, the V gene TRBV5-8, with D possibly being TRBD2 (6 bases). Germline CDR1 reads SGHTS; CDR2 reads YDEGEE. The CDR3 spans 15 residues. Trimming pared 5 bases from V and 2 bases from J, leaving 16 bases between. The CDR3 is CASSRRGGTQETQYF. The CDR3 DNA reads TGTGCCAGCAGTCGTCGAGGCGGGACTCAAGAGACCCAGTACTTC.

This sequence joins TRBV5-6 and TRBJ1-5; no definite D call. Trimming pared 0 bases from V and 5 bases from J, leaving 6 bases between. The CDR3 loop spans 13 amino acids. Per germline, CDR1 SGHDT and CDR2 YYEEEE. In DNA form, the CDR3 reads TGTGCCAGCAGCTTGGGAGACTATCAGCCCCAGCATTTT. The encoded protein is CASSLGDYQPQHF. The whole variable domain, remainder taken from reference TRBV5-6 and TRBJ1-5, is DAGVTQSPTHLIKTRGQQVTLRCSPKSGHDTVSWYQQALGQGPQFIFQYYEEEERQRGNFPDRFSGHQFPNYSSELNVNALLLGDSALYLCASSLGDYQPQHFGDGTRLSIL.

About this clone: Other DNA sequences in the same sample also yield this CDR3. The J gene is TRBJ2-2, the V gene TRBV6-5, with D possibly matching TRBD1 (6 bases). This CDR3 is 14 amino acids long. V was cut by 5 bases and J by 0 bases, with 7 bases left in between. Germline CDR1 and CDR2: MNHEY and SVGAGI. The CDR3 here is CASSRQANTGELFF. DNA for the CDR3: TGTGCCAGCAGTAGACAGGCGAACACCGGGGAGCTGTTTTTT.

The genes are TRBV5-1 and TRBJ2-1; unclear D gene. Germline CDR1 SGHRS, CDR2 YFSETQ. CDR3 size: 15 residues. V lost 1 base and J 4 bases, leaving 12 bases between the germline ends. The CDR3 spells CASSLTPQQYNEQFF. DNA of the CDR3: TGCGCCAGCAGCTTGACACCCCAACAATACAATGAGCAGTTCTTC.

For this clone: Other DNA sequences in the same sample also yield this CDR3. V and J are TRBV7-2 and TRBJ2-7, with D unresolved. This CDR3 contains 13 residues. V lost 2 bases, J lost 1 base, and 6 bases lay in between. Per germline, CDR1 SGHTA and CDR2 FQGNSA. CDR3 in DNA: TGTGCCAGCAGCTTAAGGGCATCCTACGAGCAGTACTTC. Translating gives CASSLRASYEQYF. Together with reference TRBV7-2 and TRBJ2-7, the CDR3 gives the full variable domain: GAGVSQSPSNKVTEKGKDVELRCDPISGHTALYWYRQSLGQGLEFLIYFQGNSAPDKSGLPSDRFSAERTGGSVSTLTIQRTQQEDSAVYLCASSLRASYEQYFGPGTRLTVT.

V usage is TRBV9 and J usage is TRBJ2-7; D may be TRBD1 (5 bases). The CDR3 spans 15 residues. Germline values: CDR1 SGDLS, CDR2 YYNGEE. Trimming took off 1 base at V and 6 bases at J, with 17 bases between the two ends. CDR3 in DNA: TGTGCCAGCAGCGTAATTCCGACTCAGGGCAGCGAGCAGTACTTC. This sequence encodes CASSVIPTQGSEQYF.

The CDR3, as DNA: TGTGCCAGCAGACAAGGACAGAACTATGGCTACACCTTC. Residues: CASRQGQNYGYTF. The chain couples TRBV6-1 to TRBJ1-2; perhaps TRBD1 as D (6 bases). Germline V gene lookup returns CDR1 MNHNS and CDR2 SASEGT. This CDR3 is 13 amino acids long. Trimming removed 6 bases from V and 2 bases from J, with 10 bases in between.

V is TRBV4-3 and J is TRBJ2-5; 11 positions match TRBD2. The J call may be faulty, since TRBJ2-7 better matches the DNA end. The germline CDR1 and CDR2 sequences are LGHNA and YSLEER. CDR3 length equals 19 residues. CDR3 protein: CASSQAPLAGGILSYEQYF. DNA for the CDR3: TGCGCCAGCAGCCAAGCCCCGCTAGCGGGAGGTATACTCTCCTACGAGCAGTACTTC.

As to this clone: This may be a read error, as it is one base from a much larger clone. The chain couples TRBV5-1 to TRBJ2-3; the D is unclear. CDR1 and CDR2 (germline): SGHRS, YFSETQ. This CDR3 is 11 amino acids long. V was clipped by 5 bases and J by 2 bases, with 3 bases between them. The CDR3 reads CASRFTDTQYF. CDR3 in DNA: TGCGCCAGCAGATTCACAGATACGCAGTATTTT.

The V call is TRBV25-1, the J call TRBJ1-1, with D perhaps matching TRBD1 (6 bases). Trimming stripped 2 bases from V and 2 bases from J, with 9 bases between. The CDR3 contains 14 residues. CDR1 is MGHDK and CDR2 is SYGVNS in the germline V gene. Here the CDR3 reads CASSEGGRNTEAFF. The CDR3 nucleotides read TGTGCCAGCAGTGAAGGGGGCCGCAACACTGAAGCTTTCTTT.

Written as DNA, the CDR3 is TGTGCCAGCAGCTTACAACAGACGGTGGTAAAACTGTTTTTT. Translation gives CASSLQQTVVKLFF. This chain uses TRBV11-2 with TRBJ1-4; D remains unclear. The germline CDR1 and CDR2 sequences are SGHAT and FQNNGV. The CDR3 is 14 residues long. Trimming shortened V by 2 bases and J by 10 bases, and 14 bases separated the two germline ends.

The genes are TRBV4-3 and TRBJ2-7; no clear D. V gave up 0 bases and J gave up 6 bases, with 12 bases separating them. The CDR3 is made up of 14 amino acids. From germline, CDR1 is LGHNA and CDR2 YSLEER. CDR3 DNA sequence: TGCGCCAGCAGCCAAGACTACTCAGATCGCGAGCAGTACTTC. It yields the protein CASSQDYSDREQYF.

This CDR3 is CASSQGTGTGELFF. The CDR3 nucleotides read TGCGCCAGCAGCCAAGGGACCGGGACCGGGGAGCTGTTTTTT. The chain uses TRBV5-1 and TRBJ2-2, with D possibly being TRBD1 or TRBD2 (5 bases each). The V end lost 4 bases, the J end lost 5 bases, and 12 bases lay between the germline ends. The CDR3 extends over 14 amino acids. The germline V gene encodes CDR1 SGHRS and CDR2 YFSETQ.

This rearrangement joins TRBV7-9 to TRBJ1-2, with TRBD1 as a possible D gene (5 bases). The CDR3 totals 15 residues. Trimming pared 2 bases from V and 3 bases from J, leaving 13 bases between. Germline assignment: CDR1 SEHNR and CDR2 FQNEAQ (reference sequence). CDR3 in DNA: TGTGCCAGCAGCTTAAGGGCAGGGCAGGACTATGGCTACACCTTC. Its translation is CASSLRAGQDYGYTF.

V and J are TRBV19 and TRBJ1-5; D might be TRBD1 (5 bases). Germline CDR1 reads LNHDA; CDR2 reads SQIVND (reference sequence). Trimming shortened V by 1 base and J by 0 bases, and 7 bases separated the two germline ends. This CDR3 comprises 15 residues. Here the CDR3 reads CASSIGTTSNQPQHF. The DNA for the CDR3 is TGTGCCAGTAGTATAGGGACAACTAGCAATCAGCCCCAGCATTTT.

The chain carries TRBV2 and TRBJ2-4, with TRBD1 as a possible D gene (5 bases). Germline assignment: CDR1 SNHLY and CDR2 FYNNEI. The V and J ends lost 4 bases and 7 bases respectively, with 17 bases between them. The CDR3 sequence is 15 residues long. CDR3 sequence reads: CASSGGGLGVNIQYF. For the CDR3, the DNA is TGTGCCAGCAGTGGGGGTGGGCTAGGGGTGAACATTCAGTACTTC.

The chain is built from TRBV4-1 and TRBJ2-5; D tentatively fits TRBD1 or TRBD2 (5 bases each). The CDR3 runs to 14 residues. The V gene lost 4 bases and the J gene lost 2 bases, with 11 bases spanning the gap. Germline-derived CDR1 and CDR2 are MGHRA and YSYEKL. Here the CDR3 reads CASSPGTTQETQYF. CDR3 bases: TGCGCCAGCAGCCCGGGGACGACACAAGAGACCCAGTACTTC.

The chain couples TRBV18 to TRBJ2-3; D uncertain. The CDR3 is 17 residues long. V was shortened by 3 bases and J by 4 bases, with 20 bases between the two germline ends. Germline-derived CDR1 and CDR2 are KGHSH and LQKENI. The CDR3 spells CASSPTTQQLDADTQYF. The CDR3 DNA sequence: TGTGCCAGCTCACCCACGACCCAACAACTTGATGCAGATACGCAGTATTTT.